This TCR beta chain was recorded in a study of identical twins. This clonotype showed up just a few times. Its antigen is as yet unknown. One entry per CDR3 protein results from TCRdb running MiXCR on the 5' RACE reads. The sample carries around 690,000 distinct CDR3 sequences, approximately 22% recorded once. The CDR3 contains 16 residues. The V gene end was trimmed by 3 bases and the J gene end by 2 bases; junction bases not matched to a gene: 4. Study-level findings and limits: Insertion counts were lower in abundant cord blood beta clonotypes, a trend that memory repertoires did not show.

This sample also appeared in a second study, on T cells expressing NK-cell markers.

The receptor comes from a woman between 18 and 29 years old in good health. The chain recombines TRBV12-3 or TRBV12-4 with TRBJ2-3; 11 nucleotides agree with TRBD2. Material: PBMCs. The CDR3 DNA reads as TGTGCCAGCAGTTTTAATAGCGGGGGGGCCACAGATACGCAGTATTTT. It encodes CASSFNSGGATDTQYF.